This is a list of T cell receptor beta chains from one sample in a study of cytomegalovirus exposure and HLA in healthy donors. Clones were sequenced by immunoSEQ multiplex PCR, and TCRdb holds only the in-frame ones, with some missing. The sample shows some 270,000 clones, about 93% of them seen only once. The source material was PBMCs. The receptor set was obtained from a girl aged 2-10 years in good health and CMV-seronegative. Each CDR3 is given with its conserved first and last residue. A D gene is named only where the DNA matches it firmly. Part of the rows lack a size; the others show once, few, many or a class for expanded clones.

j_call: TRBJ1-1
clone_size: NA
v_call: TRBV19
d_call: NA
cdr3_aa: CASTPRQSNTEAFF
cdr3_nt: TGTGCCAGTACTCCCCGACAGTCGAACACTGAAGCTTTCTTT

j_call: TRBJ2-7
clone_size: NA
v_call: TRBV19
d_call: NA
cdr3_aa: CASAPAEGYEQYF
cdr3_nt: TGTGCCAGTGCCCCAGCGGAGGGCTACGAGCAGTACTTC

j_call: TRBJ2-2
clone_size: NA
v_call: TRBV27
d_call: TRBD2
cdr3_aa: CASCSGGNTGELFF
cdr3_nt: TGTGCCAGTTGCAGCGGGGGGAACACCGGGGAGCTGTTTTTT

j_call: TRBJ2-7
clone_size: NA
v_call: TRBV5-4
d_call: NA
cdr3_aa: CASSSGQTYEQYF
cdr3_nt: TGTGCCAGCAGCTCCGGACAGACCTACGAGCAGTACTTC

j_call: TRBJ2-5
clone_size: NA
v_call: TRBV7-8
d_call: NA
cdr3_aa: CATTPAEETQYF
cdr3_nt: TGTGCCACCACCCCGGCGGAAGAGACCCAGTACTTC

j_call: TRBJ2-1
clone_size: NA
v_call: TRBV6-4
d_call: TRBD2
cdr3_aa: CASSASGLTNNEQFF
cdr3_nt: TGTGCCAGCAGTGCCTCGGGACTAACAAACAATGAGCAGTTCTTC

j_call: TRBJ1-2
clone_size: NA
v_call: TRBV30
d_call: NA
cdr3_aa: CAWSNSNYGYTF
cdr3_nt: TGTGCCTGGAGTAACAGTAACTATGGCTACACCTTC

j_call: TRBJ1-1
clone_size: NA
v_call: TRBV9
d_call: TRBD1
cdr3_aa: CASSGRDSRTEAFF
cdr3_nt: TGTGCCAGCAGCGGACGGGACAGTAGAACTGAAGCTTTCTTT

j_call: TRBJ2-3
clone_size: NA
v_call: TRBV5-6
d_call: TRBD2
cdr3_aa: CASSLLREYTDTQYF
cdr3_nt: TGTGCCAGCAGCTTGCTGCGGGAGTACACAGATACGCAGTATTTT

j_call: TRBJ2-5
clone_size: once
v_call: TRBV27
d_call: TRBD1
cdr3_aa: CASSLGQGPQETQYF
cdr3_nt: TGTGCCAGCAGTTTAGGACAGGGGCCCCAAGAGACCCAGTACTTC

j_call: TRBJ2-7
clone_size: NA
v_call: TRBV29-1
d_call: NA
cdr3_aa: CSVVSGVYEQYF
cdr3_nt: TGCAGCGTTGTTTCAGGGGTCTACGAGCAGTACTTC

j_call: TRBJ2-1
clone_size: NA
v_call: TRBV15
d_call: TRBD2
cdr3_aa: CATSRLAGVYYNEQFF
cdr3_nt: TGTGCCACCAGCAGGCTAGCGGGAGTTTACTACAATGAGCAGTTCTTC

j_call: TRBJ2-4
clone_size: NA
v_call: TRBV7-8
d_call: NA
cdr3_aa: CASSRHARGAGNIQYF
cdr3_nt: TGTGCCAGCAGCCGTCACGCCCGGGGGGCGGGAAACATTCAGTACTTC

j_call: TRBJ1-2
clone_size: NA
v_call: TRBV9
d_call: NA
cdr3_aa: CASSSQITGRANYGYTF
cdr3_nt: TGTGCCAGCAGCTCCCAGATCACAGGGAGGGCTAACTATGGCTACACCTTC

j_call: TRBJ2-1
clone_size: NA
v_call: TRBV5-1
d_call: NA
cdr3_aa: CASSLIFWERSSYDEQFF
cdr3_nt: TGCGCCAGCAGCTTGATCTTCTGGGAGCGATCCTCCTACGATGAGCAGTTCTTC

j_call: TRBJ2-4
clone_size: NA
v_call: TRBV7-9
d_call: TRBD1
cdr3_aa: CASSPPTGVDAIQYF
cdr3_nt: TGTGCCAGCAGCCCCCCGACAGGGGTGGACGCCATTCAGTACTTC

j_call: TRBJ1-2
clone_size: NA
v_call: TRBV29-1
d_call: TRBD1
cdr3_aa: CSALSPDRENGYTF
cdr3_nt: TGCAGCGCCCTGTCCCCCGACAGGGAAAATGGCTACACCTTC

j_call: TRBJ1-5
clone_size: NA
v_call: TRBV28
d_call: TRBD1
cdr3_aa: CASRFTGAQHF
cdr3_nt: TGTGCCAGCAGATTCACAGGGGCCCAGCATTTT

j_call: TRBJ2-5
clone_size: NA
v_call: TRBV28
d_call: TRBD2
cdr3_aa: CASSLIAGGPEETQYF
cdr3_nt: TGTGCCAGCAGTCTCATAGCGGGGGGGCCTGAGGAGACCCAGTACTTC

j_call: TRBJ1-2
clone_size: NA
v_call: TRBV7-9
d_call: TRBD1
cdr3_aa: CASSLQRGGGTGGYLTF
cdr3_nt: TGTGCCAGCAGCTTACAACGGGGTGGCGGGACAGGAGGTTATCTCACCTTC

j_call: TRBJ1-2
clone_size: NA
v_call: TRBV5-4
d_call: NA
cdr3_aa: CASSSTGSNHYGYTF
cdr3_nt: TGTGCCAGCAGCTCTACGGGATCCAACCACTATGGCTACACCTTC

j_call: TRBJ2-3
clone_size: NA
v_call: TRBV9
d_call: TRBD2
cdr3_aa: CASSPPGGSTDTQYF
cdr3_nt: TGTGCCAGCAGTCCACCGGGGGGTAGCACAGATACGCAGTATTTT

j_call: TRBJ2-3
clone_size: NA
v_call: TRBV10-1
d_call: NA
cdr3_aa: CASSDGSLNTQYF
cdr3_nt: TGCGCCAGCAGTGACGGGAGTCTAAATACGCAGTATTTT

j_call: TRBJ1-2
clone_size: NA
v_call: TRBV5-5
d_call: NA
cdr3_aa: CASSLRESGYGYTF
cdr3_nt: TGTGCCAGCAGCTTAAGGGAGAGTGGCTATGGCTACACCTTC

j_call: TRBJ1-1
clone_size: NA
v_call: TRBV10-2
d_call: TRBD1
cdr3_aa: CASSTKKGDRETLNTEAFF
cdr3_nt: TGCGCCAGCAGCACCAAAAAAGGCGACAGGGAAACTTTGAACACTGAAGCTTTCTTT

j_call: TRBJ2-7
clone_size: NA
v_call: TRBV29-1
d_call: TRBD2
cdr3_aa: CSVAGFERDKEQYF
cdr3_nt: TGCAGCGTTGCCGGGTTCGAGCGGGATAAAGAGCAGTACTTC

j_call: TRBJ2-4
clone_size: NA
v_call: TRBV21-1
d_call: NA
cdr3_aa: CASNPAVGKNIQYF
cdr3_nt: TGTGCCAGCAACCCCGCGGTCGGCAAAAACATTCAGTACTTC

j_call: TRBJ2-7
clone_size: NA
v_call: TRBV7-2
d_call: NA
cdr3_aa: CASSLYRVYEQYF
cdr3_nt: TGTGCCAGCAGCTTATATAGAGTCTACGAGCAGTACTTC

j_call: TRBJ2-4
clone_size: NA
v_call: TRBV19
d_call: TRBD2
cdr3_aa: CASSILGGGRGTKNIQYF
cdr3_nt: TGTGCCAGTAGTATTCTCGGAGGCGGGAGGGGAACCAAAAACATTCAGTACTTC

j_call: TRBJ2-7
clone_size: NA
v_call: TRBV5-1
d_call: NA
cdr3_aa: CASSPGRSGTAYEQYF
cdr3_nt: TGCGCCAGCAGCCCTGGGAGGAGTGGGACTGCCTACGAGCAGTACTTC

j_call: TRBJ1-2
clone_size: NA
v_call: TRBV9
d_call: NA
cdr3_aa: CASSPFMSGLVLYGYTF
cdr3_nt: TGTGCCAGCAGCCCCTTTATGTCAGGGCTGGTACTCTATGGCTACACCTTC

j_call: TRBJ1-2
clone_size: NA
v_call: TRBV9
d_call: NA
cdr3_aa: CASSSNPAGPNYGYTF
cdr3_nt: TGTGCCAGCAGCTCAAACCCCGCGGGCCCTAACTATGGCTACACCTTC

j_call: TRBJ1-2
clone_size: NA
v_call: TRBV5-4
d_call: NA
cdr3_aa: CASSLGRGGYGYTF
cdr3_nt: TGTGCCAGCAGCTTGGGCAGGGGAGGGTATGGCTACACCTTC

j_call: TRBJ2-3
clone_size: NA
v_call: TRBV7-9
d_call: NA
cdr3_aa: CASSFPRQVGTDTQYF
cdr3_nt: TGTGCCAGCAGCTTCCCCAGACAGGTTGGCACAGATACGCAGTATTTT

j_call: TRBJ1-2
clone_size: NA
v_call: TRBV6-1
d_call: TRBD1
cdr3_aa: CASTDFAGGNYGYTF
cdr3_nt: TGTGCCAGCACTGATTTCGCAGGGGGGAACTATGGCTACACCTTC